Listed below are T cell receptor beta chains from one sample, sequenced in a study of CD8+ T cells in alopecia areata. Here immunoSEQ multiplex PCR was the method, and the copy in TCRdb shows in-frame clones only, minus some. The data hold under 300,000 clones, with over 45% observed a single time. Sequenced material: CD4+ T cells sorted from blood, taken between weeks 51 and 54, from a patient treated with tofacitinib. All receptors derive from a human donor with alopecia areata. Each CDR3 is given with its conserved first and last residue. A D gene is named only where the DNA matches it firmly. The size of a clone is reported for some rows only, either as once, few or many, or as a class for expanded clones.

clone size	CDR3 length	J gene	V gene	D gene	CDR3 protein
few	11	TRBJ2-7	TRBV6-5	-	CASSTDYEQYF
-	14	TRBJ1-5	TRBV7-2	-	CASSLGATSGPQHF
-	13	TRBJ1-1	TRBV12-5	-	CASQGVANTEAFF
-	13	TRBJ1-2	TRBV6-1	-	CASSEGSGVGYTF
few	15	TRBJ1-5	TRBV13	-	CASSLQGSSNQPQHF
once	16	TRBJ2-1	TRBV7-3	TRBD2	CASSSQRLAGSNEQFF
-	16	TRBJ2-7	TRBV4-1	TRBD2	CASSQDPGGRLYEQYF
-	13	TRBJ1-1	TRBV19	-	CASAPGRNTEAFF
few	14	TRBJ1-5	TRBV2	TRBD1	CASSGTGGNQPQHF
-	15	TRBJ1-1	TRBV7-8	TRBD1	CASSLAPRQGAVLFF
-	13	TRBJ2-7	TRBV29-1	-	CSASRGAPYEQYF
-	15	TRBJ2-3	TRBV25-1	TRBD1	CASSDGQGITDTQYF
-	11	TRBJ2-2	TRBV27	-	CASSFLGELFF
once	15	TRBJ2-3	TRBV6-1	-	CASSEPAHRADTQYF
-	14	TRBJ2-7	TRBV5-6	-	CASSPPGATYEQYF
-	15	TRBJ1-4	TRBV6-6	TRBD1	CASSYPPGTDEKLFF
-	15	TRBJ2-7	TRBV5-4	-	CASSLGLDSDYEQYF
once	16	TRBJ1-4	TRBV29-1	-	CSVEVSGGATNEKLFF
-	16	TRBJ2-1	TRBV9	TRBD2	CASSVGSGGSYNEQFF
few	15	TRBJ2-5	TRBV4-1	-	CASSQDGTRGETQYF
-	16	TRBJ2-4	TRBV27	TRBD2	CASSFIAGGAKNIQYF
few	13	TRBJ1-2	TRBV2	-	CASSETGYRGYTF
-	10	TRBJ2-5	TRBV20-1	-	CSASEETQYF
-	12	TRBJ1-1	TRBV30	TRBD1	CAWARGLTEAFF
-	16	TRBJ2-3	TRBV2	TRBD1	CASSPRTGLGTDTQYF
-	16	TRBJ2-2	TRBV2	-	CASSGLGRDRTGELFF
-	17	TRBJ2-1	TRBV5-1	TRBD1	CASSLGLTGQAYNEQFF
-	15	TRBJ2-1	TRBV9	-	CASSFAASAYNEQFF
-	13	TRBJ1-1	TRBV7-9	-	CASSRHTDTEAFF
-	11	TRBJ2-2	TRBV6-6	-	CASSNTGELFF